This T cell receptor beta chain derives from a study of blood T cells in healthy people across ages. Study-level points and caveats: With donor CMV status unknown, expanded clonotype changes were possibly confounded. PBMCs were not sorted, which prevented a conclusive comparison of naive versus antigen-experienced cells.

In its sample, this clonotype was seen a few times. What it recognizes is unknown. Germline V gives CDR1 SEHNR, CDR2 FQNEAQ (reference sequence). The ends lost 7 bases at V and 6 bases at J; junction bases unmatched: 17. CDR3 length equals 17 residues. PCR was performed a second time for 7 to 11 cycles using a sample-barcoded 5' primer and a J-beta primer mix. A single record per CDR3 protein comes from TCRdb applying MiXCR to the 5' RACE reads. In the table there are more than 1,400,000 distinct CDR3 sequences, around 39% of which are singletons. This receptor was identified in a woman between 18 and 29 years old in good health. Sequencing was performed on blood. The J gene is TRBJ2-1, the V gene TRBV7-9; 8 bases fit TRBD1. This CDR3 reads CASISLVDRGRLNEQFF. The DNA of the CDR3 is TGTGCCAGCATCTCTCTCGTAGACAGGGGACGGCTCAATGAGCAGTTCTTC.